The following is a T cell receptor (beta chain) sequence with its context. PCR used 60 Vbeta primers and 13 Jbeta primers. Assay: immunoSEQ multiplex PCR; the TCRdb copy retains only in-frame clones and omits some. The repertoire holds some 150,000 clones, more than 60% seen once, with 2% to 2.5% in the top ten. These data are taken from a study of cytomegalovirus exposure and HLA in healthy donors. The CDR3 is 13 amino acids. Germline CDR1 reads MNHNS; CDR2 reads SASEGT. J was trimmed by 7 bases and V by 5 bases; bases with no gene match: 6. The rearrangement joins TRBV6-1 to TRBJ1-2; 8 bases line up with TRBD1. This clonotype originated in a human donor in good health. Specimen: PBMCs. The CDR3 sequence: CASSPGGPGGYTF. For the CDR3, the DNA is TGTGCCAGCAGTCCAGGGGGCCCTGGTGGCTACACCTTC.